The TCR beta chain under discussion was sequenced for a study of T cell changes during pregnancy in multiple sclerosis. TCRdb's table, derived via immunoSEQ multiplex PCR, lists solely in-frame clones and lacks some. The sample includes about 51,000 clones, approximately 90% of them seen just once. Trimming removed 1 base at V and 2 bases at J, with 12 bases between. The CDR3 contains 15 residues. In germline, CDR1 is LGHNA, CDR2 YNFKEQ. This specimen consisted of CD8+ T cells from peripheral blood mononuclear cells, obtained in the second trimester of pregnancy. This TCR derives from a female donor with multiple sclerosis, enrolled in a pregnancy study. The chain uses TRBV4-2 and TRBJ2-7; weak D call: TRBD2 (6 bases). The chain's CDR3 is CASSQVRGGAYEQYF. In DNA form, the CDR3 reads TGTGCCAGCAGCCAAGTCCGGGGAGGCGCCTACGAGCAGTACTTC.